These 14 T cell receptor beta chains came from one sample sequenced in a study of blood T cell repertoires in COVID-19. Sequenced by immunoSEQ multiplex PCR; TCRdb stores in-frame clones only, minus some. The top ten clones hold 4% to 5% of a sample with over 130,000 clones, around 90% of them seen once. The specimen sequenced was peripheral blood. Receptor source: an older woman with active or convalescent COVID-19.

The rearrangement joins TRBV30 to TRBJ1-1, with TRBD1 identical over 8 bases. CDR1 and CDR2 (germline): GTSNPN, SVGIG (reference sequence). Losses at the gene ends were 3 bases for V and 5 bases for J; bases not matched to a gene: 5. There are 13 residues in the CDR3. CDR3 sequence: CAWRGDRRTEAFF. For the CDR3, the DNA is TGTGCCTGGAGAGGGGACAGGCGGACTGAAGCTTTCTTT.

The V and J genes are TRBV7-9 and TRBJ2-7, with 7 bases that match TRBD1. The CDR3 is 14 amino acids. CDR1 and CDR2 from the germline V gene are SEHNR and FQNEAQ (reference sequence). After removal of 4 bases from V and 6 bases from J, the junction contained 9 bases not matched to a gene. CDR3 in amino acids: CASSWTGTETEQYF. The CDR3, as DNA: TGTGCCAGCAGCTGGACCGGGACAGAAACCGAGCAGTACTTC.

CDR3 DNA: TGTGCCAGCAGCTTGGTCGGTGGCGGGGGAGGGGAGACCCAGTACTTC. This translates into CASSLVGGGGGETQYF. The rearrangement joins TRBV11-2 to TRBJ2-5; TRBD2 matches at 7 bases. The ends lost 3 bases at V and 5 bases at J; junction bases unmatched: 12. The V gene's germline CDR1 is SGHAT and CDR2 FQNNGV. The length of the CDR3 is 16 residues.

J is TRBJ2-3 and V is TRBV19, with D maybe TRBD2 (5 bases). CDR1 is LNHDA and CDR2 is SQIVND in the germline V gene (reference sequence). Trimming left V 3 bases short and J 5 bases short, with 15 bases between. This CDR3 is 15 amino acids long. The DNA for the CDR3 is TGTGCCAGTAGTATTGGACGCGGACTGGGAGATACGCAGTATTTT. It is translated as CASSIGRGLGDTQYF.

The V call is TRBV9, the J call TRBJ1-3; D gene unclear. The CDR3 has 15 amino acids. Germline V CDR1 and CDR2: SGDLS, YYNGEE. The ends were cut back, 2 bases at V and 0 bases at J, with 9 bases in the middle. The CDR3 DNA follows: TGTGCCAGCAGCGTCGACAAGAGCTCTGGAAACACCATATATTTT. Encoded protein: CASSVDKSSGNTIYF. Variable domain in full (rest from reference TRBV9 and TRBJ1-3): DSGVTQTPKHLITATGQRVTLRCSPRSGDLSVYWYQQSLDQGLQFLIQYYNGEERAKGNILERFSAQQFPDLHSELNLSSLELGDSALYFCASSVDKSSGNTIYFGEGSWLTVV.

The chain uses TRBV9 and TRBJ2-2, with TRBD2 identical over 13 bases. The trim removed 4 bases at V and 0 bases at J, leaving 9 bases unmatched. CDR3 size: 19 residues. Germline V lookup: CDR1 SGDLS, CDR2 YYNGEE. CDR3 nucleotides: TGTGCCAGCAGCCCGAGACTAGCGGGGGGCCCGACGAACACCGGGGAGCTGTTTTTT. It yields the protein CASSPRLAGGPTNTGELFF.

V and J are TRBV21-1 and TRBJ1-1; the D call TRBD1 from the table was never checked on the DNA. TRBV21-1 represents a pseudogene. There are 19 residues in the CDR3. The CDR3 protein is CASSQHPKVQGAPNTEAFF. CDR3 coding DNA: TGTGCCAGCAGCCAACACCCAAAAGTCCAGGGGGCCCCGAACACTGAAGCTTTCTTT.

This chain joins TRBV12-3 or TRBV12-4 and TRBJ1-5, with D possibly TRBD1 on 6 matching bases. The V and J ends lost 6 bases and 15 bases respectively, with 15 bases between them. The CDR3 runs 11 residues. The CDR3 is CASSQQGERHF. The CDR3 nucleotides are TGTGCCAGCAGCCAACAGGGTGAACGGCATTTT.

Notes on this clone: Distinct nucleotide sequences in the sample also encode this CDR3. This chain links TRBV18 with TRBJ1-1; TRBD1 aligns across 8 bases. The CDR3 is 15 amino acids. Germline V gives CDR1 KGHSH, CDR2 LQKENI. V shed 2 bases, J shed 1 base, and the junction held 3 bases outside the gene matches. The CDR3 DNA is TGTGCCAGCTCACCAGACAGGGGTGGGAACACTGAAGCTTTCTTT. Its protein product is CASSPDRGGNTEAFF.

This clone was picked up one time. The chain combines TRBV6-6 with TRBJ1-1, with TRBD1 identical over 9 bases. The CDR3 runs 15 residues. Per the germline V gene, CDR1 is MNHNY and CDR2 is SVGAGI (reference sequence). The ends lost 2 bases at V and 2 bases at J; junction bases unmatched: 3. Here the CDR3 DNA reads TGTGCCAGCAGTTACCTGACAGGGGGAAACACTGAAGCTTTCTTT. Its protein is CASSYLTGGNTEAFF.

V usage is TRBV6-6 and J usage is TRBJ1-1; no clear D gene. CDR1 MNHNY and CDR2 SVGAGI come from the germline V gene (reference sequence). Trimming removed 2 bases from V and 4 bases from J, with 11 bases in between. The CDR3 extends over 14 amino acids. DNA of the CDR3: TGTGCCAGCAGTTACGCGGAAACTGGCACTGAAGCTTTCTTT. Its protein is CASSYAETGTEAFF.

The chain uses TRBV4-1 and TRBJ2-2, with D possibly TRBD1 on 6 matching bases. Germline CDR1 is MGHRA and CDR2 is YSYEKL. The CDR3 consists of 15 residues. The V gene lost 1 base and the J gene lost 8 bases, with 14 bases spanning the gap. CDR3 in DNA: TGCGCCAGCAGCCAAGTGGGCAGGGGCCAAGGGGAGCTGTTTTTT. Protein sequence: CASSQVGRGQGELFF.

V usage is TRBV7-2 and J usage is TRBJ1-1; TRBD1 agrees at 9 bases. CDR1 is SGHTA, CDR2 FQGNSA, per germline. The CDR3 contains 14 residues. The V and J ends lost 6 bases and 4 bases, in that order; junction bases with no gene match: 6. The CDR3 reads CASSRQGDGTEAFF. The CDR3 DNA sequence: TGTGCCAGCAGTAGACAGGGGGATGGCACTGAAGCTTTCTTT.

CDR3 DNA sequence: TGCGCCAGCAGCCAAGCTGAGGGAAATCAGCCCCAGCATTTT. Translation gives CASSQAEGNQPQHF. The J gene is TRBJ1-5, the V gene TRBV4-3; no clear D. From germline, CDR1 is LGHNA and CDR2 YSLEER. This CDR3 comprises 14 residues. With 1 base removed from V and 4 bases from J, the gap between germline ends came to 8 bases.